This T cell receptor beta chain was sequenced in a study of T cell responses to AZD1222 COVID-19 vaccine. Whole-study context: Second-dose intervals of approximately 4 or approximately 12 weeks were pooled. General study results and limits: Repertoires were obtained solely post-peak T cell response. Among spike-specific TCRs, nearly half reportedly target unmutated variant regions. Elevations in Spike-specific TCR breadth and depth followed administration of two AZD1222 doses.

Turning to this clone: Its antigen remains unknown.

Only in-frame clones appear in the TCRdb table, and some are missing; sequencing was by immunoSEQ multiplex PCR. The top ten clones hold 5% to 7% of a sample with some 120,000 clones, roughly 88% of them seen once. V lost 0 bases, J lost 0 bases, and 10 bases lay in between. CDR3 length: 17 amino acids. Looked up from germline, CDR1 is SGHRS and CDR2 is YFSETQ. The receptor was isolated from an adult in good health. The rearrangement uses TRBV5-1 and TRBJ1-6; D remains ambiguous. The sample here was peripheral blood, taken on day 0 of AZD1222 vaccination. CDR3 in amino acids: CASSLGSGSSYNSPLHF. CDR3 in DNA: TGCGCCAGCAGCTTGGGGTCGGGGAGCTCCTATAATTCACCCCTCCACTTT.